This TCR beta chain was retrieved from a study of regulatory T cells in long-lasting Graves disease. Many counts were recorded for this clonotype. The antigen remains unidentified. Study-wide results and limits: Persistent Graves' patients possessed reduced TCR diversity relative to recently diagnosed ones.

Regarding time point: persistent/refractory GD, antithyroid drugs over 5 years with positive TRAb. Extracted PBMC RNA gave rise to the TCR library. A volume of 7 to 9 milliliters of peripheral blood was collected in EDTA tubes. Arm-PCR of CDR3 regions and iRepertoire HTBI primers were the basis on which TCR beta libraries were built. A single record per CDR3 protein comes from TCRdb applying MiXCR to the multiplex PCR reads. Of 310,000 or so distinct CDR3 sequences listed, about 19% are singletons. This CDR3 region has 14 residues. Per the germline V gene, CDR1 is SNHLY and CDR2 is FYNNEI. The ends were cut back, 3 bases at V and 3 bases at J, with 9 bases in the middle.

The J gene is TRBJ1-5, the V gene TRBV2; D not certain. The TCR was taken from a female donor with Graves disease. The material was peripheral blood mononuclear cells (PBMCs), obtained when the disease was refractory, from a patient treated with antithyroid drugs. CDR3 bases: TGTGCCAGCAGTGATGCCAGATCCAATCAGCCCCAGCATTTT. It specifies CASSDARSNQPQHF.